The 16 T cell receptor beta chains below come from one sample, sequenced in a study of cytomegalovirus exposure and HLA in healthy donors. Data came from immunoSEQ multiplex PCR; TCRdb stores just in-frame clones and leaves some out. The sample lists 100,000 to 150,000 clones, about nine tenths seen once, with approximately 2% in the top ten. The specimen was PBMCs. The receptors come from a woman younger than 35 in good health and CMV-seronegative.

The CDR3 protein is CASSLDAGFFYEQYF. The CDR3 region has the DNA TGTGCCAGCAGCTTAGATGCGGGATTTTTCTACGAGCAGTACTTC. The rearrangement joins TRBV7-9 to TRBJ2-7, with D perhaps matching TRBD2 (6 bases). Trimming pared 1 base from V and 3 bases from J, leaving 13 bases between. The V gene's germline CDR1 is SEHNR and CDR2 FQNEAQ (reference sequence). The CDR3 covers 15 residues.

This sequence joins TRBV6-1 and TRBJ2-1; D not certain. Per the germline V gene, CDR1 is MNHNS and CDR2 is SASEGT. There are 14 residues in the CDR3. Between the trimmed V and J ends, which lost 9 bases and 0 bases, there was a span of 12 bases. The CDR3 sequence: CASRDWSSYNEQFF. CDR3 nucleotides: TGTGCCAGTCGAGACTGGAGCTCCTACAATGAGCAGTTCTTC.

The chain recombines TRBV10-1 with TRBJ2-1; 9 bases match TRBD2. CDR1 is WNHNN, CDR2 SYGVQD, per germline (reference sequence). Germline trimming cut 1 base from V and 10 bases from J; bases unmatched to any gene: 5. The CDR3 spans 14 residues. Here the CDR3 DNA reads TGCGCCAGCAGTGAGTGGCGGGAGGGCCCCGAGCAGTTCTTC. This codes for CASSEWREGPEQFF.

With respect to this clone: Compared with germline, one end of the junction differs, possibly owing to a read error. The chain is built from TRBV28 and TRBJ2-7; 8 positions agree with TRBD1. Looked up from germline, CDR1 is MDHEN and CDR2 is SYDVKM. This CDR3 is built from 11 residues. The CDR3 loop is CASSLAGTGDF. CDR3 nucleotides: TGTGCCAGCAGTTTAGCCGGGACAGGAGACTTC.

This chain uses TRBV5-6 with TRBJ2-1; no clear D gene. This CDR3 spans 13 amino acids. The germline V and J ends were trimmed by 4 bases and 9 bases, with 14 bases remaining between them. Germline V gene lookup returns CDR1 SGHDT and CDR2 YYEEEE. The CDR3 loop reads CASSPIGRSEQFF. Here the CDR3 DNA reads TGTGCCAGCAGCCCGATAGGTCGGAGTGAGCAGTTCTTC.

This clone was observed a few times. The V gene is TRBV6-4, the J gene TRBJ1-2, with TRBD1 as a possible D gene (5 bases). CDR1 is MRHNA and CDR2 is SNTAGT in the germline V gene. Trimming cost V 6 bases and J 3 bases, with 11 bases left between them. The length of the CDR3 is 13 residues. Here the CDR3 reads CASSQQEHYGYTF. The DNA of the CDR3 is TGTGCCAGCAGCCAACAGGAGCACTATGGCTACACCTTC.

The J gene is TRBJ1-2, the V gene TRBV5-1; D not resolved. The V gene lost 1 base and the J gene lost 8 bases, with 21 bases spanning the gap. CDR1 is SGHRS, CDR2 YFSETQ, per germline. The CDR3 totals 16 residues. The chain's CDR3 is CASSLFSVGEKGGYTF. The CDR3, as DNA: TGCGCCAGCAGCTTGTTCAGCGTCGGGGAGAAGGGAGGCTACACCTTC.

The V gene is TRBV29-1, the J gene TRBJ2-7; 11 bases are a match to TRBD2. The CDR3 is 11 residues long. Germline values: CDR1 SQVTM, CDR2 ANQGSEA. The CDR3 region has the DNA TGCAGTGGGACTAGCGGCTACGAGCAGTACTTC. As protein: CSGTSGYEQYF.

The rearrangement links TRBV30 to TRBJ2-7; maybe TRBD2 (6 bases). The germline CDR1 and CDR2 sequences are GTSNPN and SVGIG (reference sequence). The CDR3 loop spans 14 amino acids. Trimming took 0 bases from V and 4 from J, leaving 13 bases between them. The CDR3 is CAWSVSGEGYEQYF. The CDR3 DNA follows: TGTGCCTGGAGTGTATCGGGGGAAGGTTACGAGCAGTACTTC. The full variable domain, in which reference TRBV30 and TRBJ2-7 provide the parts outside the CDR3, is SQTIHQWPATLVQPVGSPLSLECTVEGTSNPNLYWYRQAAGRGLQLLFYSVGIGQISSEVPQNLSASRPQDRQFILSSKKLLLSDSGFYLCAWSVSGEGYEQYFGPGTRLTVT.

The J gene is TRBJ1-1, the V gene TRBV7-9; D not resolved. With 3 bases removed from V and 7 bases from J, the gap between germline ends came to 9 bases. This CDR3 comprises 12 residues. The germline V gene has CDR1 SEHNR and CDR2 FQNEAQ (reference sequence). The CDR3 reads CASSFGVGEAFF. The CDR3 bases are TGTGCCAGCAGCTTCGGGGTGGGTGAAGCTTTCTTT.

CDR3 sequence reads: CASSAPGTGVFGYTF. The CDR3 DNA is TGTGCCAGCAGCGCTCCCGGGACAGGGGTTTTTGGCTACACCTTC. The chain carries TRBV7-9 and TRBJ1-2; 10 bases are shared with TRBD1. J gave up 7 bases and V 5 bases, and 10 bases lay outside the gene matches. CDR3 length: 15 amino acids. Germline values: CDR1 SEHNR, CDR2 FQNEAQ (reference sequence).

This chain's CDR3 is CASSLVAVPTDTQYF. In DNA form, the CDR3 reads TGTGCCAGCAGCTTGGTAGCGGTTCCCACAGATACGCAGTATTTT. V usage is TRBV7-9 and J usage is TRBJ2-3; perhaps TRBD2 as D (6 bases). There are 15 residues in the CDR3. V was clipped by 3 bases and J by 2 bases, with 12 bases between them. CDR1 is SEHNR and CDR2 is FQNEAQ in the germline V gene (reference sequence).

This clone was observed once. The chain recombines TRBV7-9 with TRBJ1-5; TRBD1 might be the D (6 bases). The CDR3 consists of 16 residues. The V end was cut by 4 bases, the J end by 5 bases, with 18 bases between. The germline V gene encodes CDR1 SEHNR and CDR2 FQNEAQ (reference sequence). The CDR3 region has the DNA TGTGCCAGCAGCTCTAAATTAGGGGGACCGGATCAGCCCCAGCATTTT. It translates to CASSSKLGGPDQPQHF.

This rearrangement joins TRBV4-1 to TRBJ1-1; D unclear. Trimming removed 2 bases at V and 1 base at J, with 8 bases between. CDR1 is MGHRA, CDR2 YSYEKL, per germline. The CDR3 is 14 residues long. The CDR3 DNA is TGCGCCAGCAGCCAAACTTTCTCGAACACTGAAGCTTTCTTT. It specifies CASSQTFSNTEAFF.

The rearrangement links TRBV13 to TRBJ2-3; 9 bases match TRBD2. The CDR3 totals 20 residues. Germline values: CDR1 PRHDT, CDR2 FYEKMQ (reference sequence). J was trimmed by 2 bases and V by 0 bases; bases with no gene match: 15. The CDR3 DNA is TGTGCCAGCAGCTTAGGAGAAGTCTGGCCGGCGGGAGGGTTCACAGATACGCAGTATTTT. Protein sequence: CASSLGEVWPAGGFTDTQYF.

This chain connects TRBV6-1 to TRBJ2-1; TRBD2 agrees at 10 bases. Germline V gives CDR1 MNHNS, CDR2 SASEGT. There are 17 residues in the CDR3. J was trimmed by 3 bases and V by 3 bases; bases with no gene match: 8. DNA for the CDR3: TGTGCCAGCAGTGATCCATGGACTAGCGGCATCTACAATGAGCAGTTCTTC. Its protein is CASSDPWTSGIYNEQFF.